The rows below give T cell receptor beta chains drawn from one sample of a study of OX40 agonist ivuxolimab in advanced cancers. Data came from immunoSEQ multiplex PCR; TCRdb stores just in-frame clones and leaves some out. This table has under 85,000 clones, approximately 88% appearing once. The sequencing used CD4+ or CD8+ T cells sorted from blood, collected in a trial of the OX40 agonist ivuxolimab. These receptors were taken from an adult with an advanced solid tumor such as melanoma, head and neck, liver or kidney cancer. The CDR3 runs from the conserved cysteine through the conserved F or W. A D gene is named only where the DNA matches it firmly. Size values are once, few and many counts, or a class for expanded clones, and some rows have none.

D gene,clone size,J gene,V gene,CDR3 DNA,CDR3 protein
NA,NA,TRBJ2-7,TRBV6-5,TGTGCCAGCAGTACTACGCGGAGGGAGAACGAGCAGTACTTC,CASSTTRRENEQYF
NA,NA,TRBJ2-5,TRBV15,TGTGCCACCTCCCCCGGAGCACTAATAGGGACCCAGTACTTC,CATSPGALIGTQYF
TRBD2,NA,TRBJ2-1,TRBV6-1,TGTGCCAGCACTTGGGGGACTAGCGACAATGAGCAGTTCTTC,CASTWGTSDNEQFF
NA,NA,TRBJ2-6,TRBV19,TGTGCCAGTACCGCGGGGGCCAACGTCCTGACTTTC,CASTAGANVLTF
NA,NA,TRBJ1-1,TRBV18,TGTGCCAGCTCACCCTACCCCGGGGAGATAACTGAAGCTTTCTTT,CASSPYPGEITEAFF
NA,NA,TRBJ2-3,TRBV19,TGTGCCAGTAGTATCGAGGGTACGCAGTATTTT,CASSIEGTQYF
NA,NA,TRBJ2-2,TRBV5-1,TGCGCCAGCAGCTTGCGCACTGACACCGGGGAGCTGTTTTTT,CASSLRTDTGELFF
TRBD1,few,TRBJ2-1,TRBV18,TGTGCCAGCTCACCCCCGTTGGGGACAGTCAACAATGAGCAGTTCTTC,CASSPPLGTVNNEQFF
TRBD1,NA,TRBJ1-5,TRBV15,TGTGCCACCTGCCGGGACAGGGGAAGCAATCAGCCCCAGCATTTT,CATCRDRGSNQPQHF
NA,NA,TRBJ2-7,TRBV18,TGTGCCAGCTCACCACCAGGTTTAAGTTACGAGCAGTACTTC,CASSPPGLSYEQYF
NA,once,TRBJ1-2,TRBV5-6,TGTGCCAGCAGCTTGCGGGACACCGGGTTGAATGGCTACACCTTC,CASSLRDTGLNGYTF
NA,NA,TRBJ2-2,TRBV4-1,TGCGCCAGCAGCCAAGAAGGGGACACCGGGGAGCTGTTTTTT,CASSQEGDTGELFF
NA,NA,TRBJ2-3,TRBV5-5,TGTGCCAGCAGCTGGAGTCCCCTCACAGATACGCAGTATTTT,CASSWSPLTDTQYF
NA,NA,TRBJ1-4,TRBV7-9,TGTGCCAGCAGCACGAGTGCAACTAATGAAAAACTGTTTTTT,CASSTSATNEKLFF
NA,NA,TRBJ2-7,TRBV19,TGTGCCAGTAGTGCACCGGGACAAGGTACATACGAGCAGTACTTC,CASSAPGQGTYEQYF
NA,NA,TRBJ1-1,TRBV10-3,TGTGCCATCAATGGGAGGCAGGAGAACACTGAAGCTTTCTTT,CAINGRQENTEAFF
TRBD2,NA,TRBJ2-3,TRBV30,TGTGCCTGCCCACTAGCGGGGGGGGGCACAGATACGCAGTATTTT,CACPLAGGGTDTQYF
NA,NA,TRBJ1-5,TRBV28,TGTGCCATCCAGGATAACAATCAGCCTCAGCATTTT,CAIQDNNQPQHF
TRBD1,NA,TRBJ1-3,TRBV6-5,TGTGCCAGCAGGAAACGACAGGGTGCTTGGGACACCATATATTTT,CASRKRQGAWDTIYF
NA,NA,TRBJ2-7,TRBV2,TGTGCCAGCATCCTTCCCCGCAATCCTCCCTACGAGCAGTACTTC,CASILPRNPPYEQYF
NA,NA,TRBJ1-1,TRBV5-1,TGCGCCAGCAACATGCAGGAGATAGCTTTCTTT,CASNMQEIAFF
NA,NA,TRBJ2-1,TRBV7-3,TGTGCCAGCAGCTTCGGCCTTTCCTACAATGAGCAGTTCTTC,CASSFGLSYNEQFF